Reported below is one T cell receptor beta chain. With 3 bases clipped from V and 6 bases from J, the junction kept 12 bases outside the gene matches. The germline CDR1 and CDR2 sequences are ENHRY and SYGVKD. This CDR3 comprises 16 residues. These data originate in a study of cytomegalovirus exposure and HLA in healthy donors. PCR involved 60 Vbeta and 13 Jbeta primers. Generated by immunoSEQ multiplex PCR, the TCRdb table keeps only in-frame clones and is missing some. The sample records about 84,000 clones, 63% being singletons. The rearrangement uses TRBV10-3 and TRBJ2-3, with 7 bases fitting TRBD2. The specimen sequenced was PBMCs. The TCR comes from a middle-aged woman in good health and CMV-seropositive. The chain's CDR3 is CAISDEGGTAGDTQYF. The CDR3 bases are TGTGCCATCAGTGATGAGGGAGGGACTGCAGGGGATACGCAGTATTTT.